Listed below are T cell receptor beta chains from one sample, sequenced in a study of cytomegalovirus exposure and HLA in healthy donors. Some clones are missing from TCRdb's copy, which holds only in-frame ones; the method was immunoSEQ multiplex PCR. The sample table sets out roughly 140,000 clones. Input material: PBMCs. The receptor source for this set is a male donor in good health and CMV-seronegative. Both conserved end residues are part of each CDR3. Each record gives: V gene, D gene, J gene, CDR3 DNA, CDR3 protein. A D gene is named only where the DNA matches it firmly.

TRBV14,.,TRBJ1-1,TGTGCCAGCCGGGGTCGGACTGAAGCTTTCTTT,CASRGRTEAFF
TRBV19,.,TRBJ2-7,TGTGCCAGTAGTCCCCGGTCTGTCTCCTACGAGCAGTACTTC,CASSPRSVSYEQYF
TRBV25-1,TRBD2,TRBJ2-3,TGTGCCAGCAGTGAATGGGGTAGCGGGAGTGGAGCAGATACGCAGTATTTT,CASSEWGSGSGADTQYF
TRBV11-2,TRBD1,TRBJ1-2,TGTGCCAGCAGCTTAGATTGGACAGGGAAGGACGGTGGCTACACCTTC,CASSLDWTGKDGGYTF
TRBV19,TRBD1,TRBJ1-1,TGTGCCAGTAAGTGGGACAGGGGGGTAGAAGCTTTCTTT,CASKWDRGVEAFF
TRBV19,TRBD2,TRBJ2-2,TGTGCCAGTAGGAGCGGGACGAACACCGGGGAGCTGTTTTTT,CASRSGTNTGELFF
TRBV11-2,.,TRBJ2-1,TGTGCCAGCAGCTTACTCGGGAGAGAGGGCAATGAGCAGTTCTTC,CASSLLGREGNEQFF
TRBV14,.,TRBJ2-1,TGTGCCAGCAGTTTGGTGGCGGGAAACTTAGGTGGTGAGCAGTTCTTC,CASSLVAGNLGGEQFF
TRBV5-1,TRBD1,TRBJ1-2,TGCGCCAGCAGCTTGGAGTTAACAGGGGGTTTTGGCTACACCTTC,CASSLELTGGFGYTF
TRBV5-6,.,TRBJ1-4,TGTGCCAGCAGCTTGGCGGGAACTAATGAAAAACTGTTTTTT,CASSLAGTNEKLFF
TRBV6-6,.,TRBJ1-5,TGTGCCAGCAGCCGGGGGGGGGAACGGCCCCAGCATTTT,CASSRGGERPQHF
TRBV15,.,TRBJ2-1,TGTGCCACCTACTCCTCAGGGGAAAAGTACAATGAGCAGTTCTTC,CATYSSGEKYNEQFF
TRBV9,.,TRBJ1-1,TGTGCCAGCAGCGGGACAGCAGCCTTGCTCTTT,CASSGTAALLF
TRBV19,.,TRBJ2-1,TGTGCCAGTAGTCTCAGCCGCCAGCGGGCTAACAATGAGCAGTTCTTC,CASSLSRQRANNEQFF
TRBV5-6,.,TRBJ1-1,TGTGCCAGCAGCTTATCACCCCGGGACACTGAAGCTTTCTTT,CASSLSPRDTEAFF
TRBV5-4,TRBD2,TRBJ2-3,TGTGCCAGCAGCCGGGAGGGTGGCACAGATACGCAGTATTTT,CASSREGGTDTQYF
TRBV18,.,TRBJ2-1,TGTGCCAGCTCACCACCGGGGAGTCGAGGTGATGAGCAGTTCTTC,CASSPPGSRGDEQFF
TRBV28,.,TRBJ2-7,TGTGCCAGCAGTTCTCGGGGGAATTTTAGGGACGAGCAGTACTTC,CASSSRGNFRDEQYF
TRBV6-6,.,TRBJ2-7,TGTGCCAGCAGTTACTCGGGTGGAGGATACGAGCAGTACTTC,CASSYSGGGYEQYF
TRBV6-5,.,TRBJ2-1,TGTGCCAGCAGTACAGGGTACAATGAGCAGTTCTTC,CASSTGYNEQFF
TRBV11-3,.,TRBJ2-3,TGTGCCAGCAGCTTAGGGACAGCCACAGATACGCAGTATTTT,CASSLGTATDTQYF
TRBV28,TRBD1,TRBJ2-7,TGTGCCAGCAGCCCGGGACAGGCGACCTACGAGCAGTACTTC,CASSPGQATYEQYF
TRBV9,.,TRBJ2-3,TGTGCCAGCAGCCACGCCAGCGGATTCACAGATACGCAGTATTTT,CASSHASGFTDTQYF
TRBV4-3,.,TRBJ1-1,TGCGCCAGCAGCCAAGAAGCACGAGGTAACACTGAAGCTTTCTTT,CASSQEARGNTEAFF
TRBV11-2,TRBD1,TRBJ1-2,TGTGCCAGCAGCTTCCAGGGGGCGTATGGCTACACCTTC,CASSFQGAYGYTF
TRBV5-6,TRBD1,TRBJ2-7,TGTGCCAGCAGCTTAACCGGGACAGGGTGGGTAAAATTC,CASSLTGTGWVKF